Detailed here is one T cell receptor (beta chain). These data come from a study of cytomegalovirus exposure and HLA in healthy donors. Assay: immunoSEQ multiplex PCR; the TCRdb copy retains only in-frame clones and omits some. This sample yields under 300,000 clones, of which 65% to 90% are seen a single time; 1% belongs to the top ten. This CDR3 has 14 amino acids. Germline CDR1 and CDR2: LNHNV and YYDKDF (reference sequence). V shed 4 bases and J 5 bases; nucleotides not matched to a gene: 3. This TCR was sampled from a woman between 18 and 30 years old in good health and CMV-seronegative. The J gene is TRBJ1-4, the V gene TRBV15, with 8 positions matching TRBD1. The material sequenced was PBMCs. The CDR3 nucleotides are TGTGCCACCAGCATGGACAGGGCGAATGAAAAACTGTTTTTT. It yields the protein CATSMDRANEKLFF.